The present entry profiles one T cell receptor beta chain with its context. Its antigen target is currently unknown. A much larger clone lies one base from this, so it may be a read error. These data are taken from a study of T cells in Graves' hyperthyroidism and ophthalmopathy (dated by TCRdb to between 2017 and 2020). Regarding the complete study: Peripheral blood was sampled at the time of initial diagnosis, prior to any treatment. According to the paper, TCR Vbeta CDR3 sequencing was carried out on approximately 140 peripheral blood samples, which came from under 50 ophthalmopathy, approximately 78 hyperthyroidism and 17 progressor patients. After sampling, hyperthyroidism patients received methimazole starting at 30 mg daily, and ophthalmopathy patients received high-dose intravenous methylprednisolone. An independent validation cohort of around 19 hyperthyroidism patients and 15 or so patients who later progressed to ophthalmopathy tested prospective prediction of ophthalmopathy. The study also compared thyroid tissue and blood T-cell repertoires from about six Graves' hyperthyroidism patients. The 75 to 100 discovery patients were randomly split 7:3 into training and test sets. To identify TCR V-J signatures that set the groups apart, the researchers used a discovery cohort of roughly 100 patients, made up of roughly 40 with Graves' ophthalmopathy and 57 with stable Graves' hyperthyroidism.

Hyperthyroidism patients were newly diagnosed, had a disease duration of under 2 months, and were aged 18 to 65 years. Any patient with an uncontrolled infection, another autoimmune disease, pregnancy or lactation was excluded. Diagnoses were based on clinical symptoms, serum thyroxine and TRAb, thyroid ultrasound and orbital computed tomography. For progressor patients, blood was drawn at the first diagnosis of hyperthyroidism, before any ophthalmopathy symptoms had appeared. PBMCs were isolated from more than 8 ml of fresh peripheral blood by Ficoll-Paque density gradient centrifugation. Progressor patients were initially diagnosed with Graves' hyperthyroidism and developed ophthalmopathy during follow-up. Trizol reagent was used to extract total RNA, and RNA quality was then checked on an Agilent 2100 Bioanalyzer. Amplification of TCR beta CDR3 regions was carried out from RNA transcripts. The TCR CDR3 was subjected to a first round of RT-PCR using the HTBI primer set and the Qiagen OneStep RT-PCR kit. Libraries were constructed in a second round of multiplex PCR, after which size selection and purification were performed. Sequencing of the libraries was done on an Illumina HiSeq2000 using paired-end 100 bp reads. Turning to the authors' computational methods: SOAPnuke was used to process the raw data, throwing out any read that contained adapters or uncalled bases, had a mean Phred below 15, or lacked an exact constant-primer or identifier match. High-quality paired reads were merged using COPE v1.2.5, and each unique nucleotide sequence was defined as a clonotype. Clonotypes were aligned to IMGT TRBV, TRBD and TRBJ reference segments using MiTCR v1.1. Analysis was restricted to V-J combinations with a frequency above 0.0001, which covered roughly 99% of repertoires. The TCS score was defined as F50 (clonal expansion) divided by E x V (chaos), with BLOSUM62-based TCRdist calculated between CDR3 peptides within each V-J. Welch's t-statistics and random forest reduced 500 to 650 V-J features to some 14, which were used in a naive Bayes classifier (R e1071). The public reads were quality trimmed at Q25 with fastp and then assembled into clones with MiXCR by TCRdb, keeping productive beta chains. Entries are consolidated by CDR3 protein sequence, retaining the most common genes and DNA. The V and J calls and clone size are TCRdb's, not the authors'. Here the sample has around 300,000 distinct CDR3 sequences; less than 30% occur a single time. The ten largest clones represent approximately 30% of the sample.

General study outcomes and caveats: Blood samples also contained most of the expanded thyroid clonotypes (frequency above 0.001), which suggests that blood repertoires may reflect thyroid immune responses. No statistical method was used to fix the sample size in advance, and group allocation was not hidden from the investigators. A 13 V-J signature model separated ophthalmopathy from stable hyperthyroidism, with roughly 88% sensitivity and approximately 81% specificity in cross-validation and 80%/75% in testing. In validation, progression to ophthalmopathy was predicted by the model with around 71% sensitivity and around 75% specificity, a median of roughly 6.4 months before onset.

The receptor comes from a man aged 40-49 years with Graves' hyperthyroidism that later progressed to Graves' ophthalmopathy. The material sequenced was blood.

The DNA sequence reads TGCAGTGCTAGAGAGGGAGCAGGGGGCCAGGACTACGAGCAGTACTTC. This is translated as CSAREGAGGQDYEQYF. The chain joins TRBV20-1 to TRBJ2-7, with TRBD1 matching 8 junction bases. Taken from cysteine to phenylalanine, the CDR3 has 16 residues. This entry keeps only the CDR3 DNA: 48 bases, framed from base 1. V ends up 0 bases short and J 3 bases short, with an unmatched junction base count of 10. The germline V gene (reference sequence) specifies DFQATT as CDR1 and SNEGSKA as CDR2.